The 32 T cell receptor beta chains below all came from one sample that was sequenced in a study of shared clonotypes between healthy human individuals. The data were produced by immunoSEQ multiplex PCR, yet TCRdb's version contains in-frame clones alone and is incomplete. The data contain some 480,000 clones, 70% to 85% of them singletons. The sample comprised PBMCs. Receptors originate from a woman between 40 and 50 years old in good health. Some clones in this sample may be carry-over from other donors' samples.

The chain recombines TRBV5-1 with TRBJ2-7; 13 bases are shared with TRBD2. Unmatched junction bases numbered 6, after V lost 4 bases and J lost 2 bases. Germline lookup yields CDR1 SGHRS and CDR2 YFSETQ. The CDR3 covers 16 residues. In nucleotides, the CDR3 is TGCGCCAGCAGCCCTCGGACTAGCGGGGGAACCTACGAGCAGTACTTC. Translation: CASSPRTSGGTYEQYF.

The rearrangement joins TRBV28 to TRBJ1-5; 9 bases agree with TRBD1. Losses at the gene ends were 6 bases for V and 6 bases for J; bases not matched to a gene: 6. This CDR3 spans 14 amino acids. Germline V gene lookup returns CDR1 MDHEN and CDR2 SYDVKM. The CDR3 coding sequence is TGTGCCAGCAGGCAAGGACAGGGGAGTCAGCCCCAGCATTTT. It yields the protein CASRQGQGSQPQHF.

The V and J genes are TRBV11-2 and TRBJ1-1; D unclear. The CDR3 consists of 14 residues. Trimming removed 5 bases from V and 5 bases from J, with 15 bases in between. Germline lookup yields CDR1 SGHAT and CDR2 FQNNGV. CDR3 sequence: CASSPDPGWTEAFF. CDR3 nucleotides: TGTGCCAGCAGCCCAGACCCGGGGTGGACTGAAGCTTTCTTT.

This sequence joins TRBV9 and TRBJ2-2; D remains unclear. Trimming left V 3 bases short and J 0 bases short, with 15 bases between. The CDR3 has 17 amino acids. Per germline, CDR1 SGDLS and CDR2 YYNGEE. The CDR3 coding sequence is TGTGCCAGCAGCGCTCTTGGGTTGCCCGCGAACACCGGGGAGCTGTTTTTT. It encodes CASSALGLPANTGELFF. Complete variable domain (other parts from reference TRBV9 and TRBJ2-2): DSGVTQTPKHLITATGQRVTLRCSPRSGDLSVYWYQQSLDQGLQFLIQYYNGEERAKGNILERFSAQQFPDLHSELNLSSLELGDSALYFCASSALGLPANTGELFFGEGSRLTVL.

The genes are TRBV4-1 and TRBJ2-1; D call uncertain. Trimming shortened V by 2 bases and J by 4 bases, and 0 bases separated the two germline ends. Per the germline V gene, CDR1 is MGHRA and CDR2 is YSYEKL. The CDR3 is made up of 11 amino acids. The CDR3 DNA is TGCGCCAGCAGCCAATACAATGAGCAGTTCTTC. Its protein is CASSQYNEQFF.

This clone has a single count. The chain carries TRBV29-1 and TRBJ1-1; D is uncertain. The germline V gene encodes CDR1 SQVTM and CDR2 ANQGSEA. The CDR3 runs to 13 residues. The V gene lost 1 base and the J gene lost 0 bases, with 6 bases spanning the gap. This CDR3 reads CSVEGQLNTEAFF. The CDR3, as DNA: TGCAGCGTTGAAGGGCAACTGAACACTGAAGCTTTCTTT.

The gene calls are TRBV10-3 and TRBJ2-5; perhaps TRBD2 as D (6 bases). This CDR3 comprises 13 residues. The V end was cut by 2 bases, the J end by 11 bases, with 15 bases between. In germline, CDR1 is ENHRY, CDR2 SYGVKD. CDR3 sequence reads: CAISEATPGEQYF. The CDR3 bases are TGTGCCATCAGTGAGGCGACTCCGGGGGAGCAGTACTTC.

This clone occurred once. The CDR3 loop is CASSSGTSGRRNEQFF. The CDR3 DNA reads TGTGCCAGCAGTTCCGGGACTAGCGGGAGGAGGAATGAGCAGTTCTTC. The chain has TRBV27 and TRBJ2-1; 15 bases match TRBD2. J was trimmed by 7 bases and V by 4 bases; bases with no gene match: 5. CDR3 size: 16 residues. Germline CDR1 reads MNHEY; CDR2 reads SMNVEV (reference sequence).

Points on this clone: A far bigger clonotype differs at one base, so this is likely a read error. The rearrangement uses TRBV6-1 and TRBJ2-4, with 7 bases matching TRBD2. This CDR3 spans 15 amino acids. Unmatched junction bases numbered 9, after V lost 4 bases and J lost 6 bases. Germline assignment: CDR1 MNHNS and CDR2 SASEGT. The CDR3 is CASSVISGGVNIQYF. DNA of the CDR3: TGTGCCAGCAGTGTGATATCGGGAGGAGTAAACATTCAGTACTTC.

This clone was observed a few times. J is TRBJ1-5 and V is TRBV2; no firm D call. V lost 5 bases and J 6 bases, leaving 5 bases between the germline ends. Looked up from germline, CDR1 is SNHLY and CDR2 is FYNNEI. The CDR3 spans 11 residues. For the CDR3, the DNA is TGTGCCAGCAGTATCGGTCAGCCCCAGCATTTT. Protein sequence: CASSIGQPQHF.

V and J are TRBV6-6 and TRBJ1-5; 8 bases are a match to TRBD1. Germline V lookup: CDR1 MNHNY, CDR2 SVGAGI (reference sequence). This CDR3 is built from 14 residues. The V segment lost 8 bases and the J segment 4 bases; nucleotides outside the gene matches: 7. The CDR3 loop is CASGQGQINQPQHF. CDR3 nucleotides: TGTGCCAGCGGACAGGGACAGATAAATCAGCCCCAGCATTTT.

The V and J genes are TRBV2 and TRBJ2-1, with TRBD2 matching over 9 bases. The V and J ends lost 7 bases and 6 bases, in that order; junction bases with no gene match: 10. This CDR3 contains 15 residues. Germline V lookup: CDR1 SNHLY, CDR2 FYNNEI. The CDR3 loop is CASTQGSGSSNEQFF. DNA of the CDR3: TGTGCCAGCACCCAAGGTAGCGGGAGCTCCAATGAGCAGTTCTTC.

V and J are TRBV5-1 and TRBJ1-1, with TRBD1 as a possible D gene (5 bases). Trimming left V 6 bases short and J 0 bases short, with 15 bases between. Germline V CDR1 and CDR2: SGHRS, YFSETQ. The CDR3 contains 15 residues. The CDR3 nucleotides are TGCGCCAGCAATGGGGGTGAGGCGTTGAACACTGAAGCTTTCTTT. It is translated as CASNGGEALNTEAFF.

V gene TRBV11-2 combines with J gene TRBJ2-1; D gene unclear. V was cut by 0 bases and J by 4 bases, with 10 bases left in between. There are 15 residues in the CDR3. In germline, CDR1 is SGHAT, CDR2 FQNNGV. The CDR3 region has the DNA TGTGCCAGCAGCTTAGATCCGGCTGGGTACAATGAGCAGTTCTTC. Its translation is CASSLDPAGYNEQFF.

The rearrangement joins TRBV7-6 to TRBJ2-5; D is unresolved. The CDR3 totals 15 residues. Trimming shortened V by 5 bases and J by 0 bases, and 13 bases separated the two germline ends. In germline, CDR1 is SGHVS, CDR2 FNYEAQ. The CDR3 is CASSPARSYQETQYF. In DNA, the CDR3 is TGTGCCAGCAGCCCAGCTAGGTCCTACCAAGAGACCCAGTACTTC.

This clone was detected only once. The chain carries TRBV7-9 and TRBJ2-3; 8 nucleotides align to TRBD2. Germline CDR1 and CDR2: SEHNR and FQNEAQ (reference sequence). With V trimmed by 7 bases and J by 3 bases, 12 bases remained unmatched. The CDR3 totals 16 residues. This CDR3 reads CASTPGGARVTDTQYF. CDR3 sequence (DNA): TGTGCCAGCACACCGGGGGGGGCGCGGGTGACAGATACGCAGTATTTT.

There are a few counts of this clone. The rearrangement joins TRBV7-2 to TRBJ1-3, with a weak D call TRBD1 (5 bases). Germline V gene data show CDR1 as SGHTA and CDR2 as FQGNSA. The CDR3 totals 17 residues. V was cut by 1 base and J by 0 bases, with 13 bases left in between. CDR3 sequence reads: CASSLEVSGGSGNTIYF. The CDR3 DNA follows: TGTGCCAGCAGCTTAGAAGTGAGCGGGGGCTCTGGAAACACCATATATTTT.

V gene TRBV10-3 combines with J gene TRBJ1-6, with 8 bases matching TRBD1. Trimming took 5 bases from V and 8 from J; bases not matched to a gene: 5. The CDR3 has 14 amino acids. The germline V gene has CDR1 ENHRY and CDR2 SYGVKD. This CDR3 is CAISRTGYDSPLHF. CDR3 in DNA: TGTGCCATCAGTAGGACAGGGTATGATTCACCCCTCCACTTT.

The chain employs TRBV7-9 and TRBJ2-1; the D gene is possibly TRBD2 (6 bases). V was cut by 5 bases and J by 4 bases, with 15 bases left in between. The CDR3 contains 15 residues. Germline CDR1 SEHNR, CDR2 FQNEAQ (reference sequence). The CDR3 reads CASSASYGGYNEQFF. The CDR3, as DNA: TGTGCCAGCAGCGCATCTTATGGAGGGTACAATGAGCAGTTCTTC.

The rearrangement uses TRBV28 and TRBJ1-3; D call uncertain. Germline V gives CDR1 MDHEN, CDR2 SYDVKM. The CDR3 sequence is 13 residues long. Trimming took off 5 bases at V and 1 base at J, with 6 bases between the two ends. The CDR3 coding sequence is TGTGCCAGCAGTAAACAGTCTGGAAACACCATATATTTT. The encoded protein is CASSKQSGNTIYF. The full variable domain, in which reference TRBV28 and TRBJ1-3 provide the parts outside the CDR3, is DVKVTQSSRYLVKRTGEKVFLECVQDMDHENMFWYRQDPGLGLRLIYFSYDVKMKEKGDIPEGYSVSREKKERFSLILESASTNQTSMYLCASSKQSGNTIYFGEGSWLTVV.

The chain employs TRBV23-1 and TRBJ1-2, with TRBD1 matching 10 bases. TRBV23-1 carries the ORF label, with uncertain function. Trimming at V came to 2 bases and at J to 4 bases, leaving 13 bases not matched to a gene. The CDR3 contains 18 residues. CDR3 protein: CASSQTKSGTGVGYGYTF. The CDR3 DNA reads as TGCGCCAGCAGTCAAACGAAATCCGGGACAGGGGTCGGCTATGGCTACACCTTC.

This chain joins TRBV9 and TRBJ2-2, with 8 bases identical to TRBD1. Losses at the gene ends were 3 bases for V and 6 bases for J; bases not matched to a gene: 4. CDR1 SGDLS and CDR2 YYNGEE come from the germline V gene. The CDR3 spans 14 residues. CDR3 in amino acids: CASSGGQGPGELFF. The CDR3, as DNA: TGTGCCAGCAGCGGAGGACAGGGCCCCGGGGAGCTGTTTTTT.

The chain is built from TRBV5-5 and TRBJ1-2; D gene ambiguous. Germline CDR1 SGHKS, CDR2 YYEKEE (reference sequence). The CDR3 runs to 14 residues. Trimming took off 1 base at V and 3 bases at J, with 10 bases between the two ends. The CDR3 bases are TGTGCCAGCAGCTTGATGTTGGGAGACTATGGCTACACCTTC. Translating it yields CASSLMLGDYGYTF.

CDR3 region: CATTYTGSDQPQHF. CDR3 nucleotides: TGTGCCACCACATACACAGGTTCGGATCAGCCCCAGCATTTT. The J gene is TRBJ1-5, the V gene TRBV19, with D possibly being TRBD1 (5 bases). The CDR3 length is 14 residues. V was shortened by 10 bases and J by 5 bases, with 18 bases between the two germline ends. The germline CDR1 and CDR2 sequences are LNHDA and SQIVND (reference sequence).

A few counts support this clone. The rearrangement links TRBV2 to TRBJ2-7; D assignment may be TRBD1 or TRBD2 (5 bases each). The CDR3 extends over 13 amino acids. Trimming took off 4 bases at V and 6 bases at J, with 13 bases between the two ends. Looked up from germline, CDR1 is SNHLY and CDR2 is FYNNEI. The CDR3 nucleotides are TGTGCCAGCAGTGCCCAGGGTGAGGGCGAGCAGTACTTC. This sequence encodes CASSAQGEGEQYF.

The V gene is TRBV9, the J gene TRBJ2-1; D is tentatively TRBD1 or TRBD2 (6 bases each). This CDR3 has 14 residues. Germline V gene lookup returns CDR1 SGDLS and CDR2 YYNGEE. The V end lost 3 bases, the J end lost 9 bases, and 16 bases lay between the germline ends. CDR3: CASSAVERGVEQFF. The CDR3 coding sequence is TGTGCCAGCAGCGCCGTCGAGAGGGGGGTTGAGCAGTTCTTC.

This clone was detected a few times. The chain uses TRBV7-3 and TRBJ1-1; D is unresolved. The V gene's germline CDR1 is SGHTA and CDR2 FQGTGA. There are 13 residues in the CDR3. V was shortened by 5 bases and J by 7 bases, with 14 bases between the two germline ends. DNA of the CDR3: TGTGCCAGCAGCCCTAACGGCTACGGTGAAGCTTTCTTT. Encoded protein: CASSPNGYGEAFF.

The chain employs TRBV4-1 and TRBJ1-5, with 11 bases that match TRBD1. There are 14 residues in the CDR3. J was trimmed by 9 bases and V by 1 base; bases with no gene match: 2. Germline V gene data show CDR1 as MGHRA and CDR2 as YSYEKL. The CDR3 protein is CASSQAGTGGPQHF. The DNA for the CDR3 is TGCGCCAGCAGCCAAGCCGGGACAGGGGGGCCCCAGCATTTT.

The CDR3 protein is CASSMRQSSGGYYGYTF. CDR3 DNA: TGTGCCAGCAGCATGAGACAGTCTTCCGGGGGGTACTATGGCTACACCTTC. The gene calls are TRBV9 and TRBJ1-2, with D maybe TRBD1 (5 bases). The ends were cut back, 4 bases at V and 3 bases at J, with 22 bases in the middle. This CDR3 is 17 amino acids long. CDR1 SGDLS and CDR2 YYNGEE come from the germline V gene. Combining the CDR3 with reference TRBV9 and TRBJ1-2 gives the whole variable domain DSGVTQTPKHLITATGQRVTLRCSPRSGDLSVYWYQQSLDQGLQFLIQYYNGEERAKGNILERFSAQQFPDLHSELNLSSLELGDSALYFCASSMRQSSGGYYGYTFGSGTRLTVV.

The chain recombines TRBV7-3 with TRBJ2-3; 10 bases line up with TRBD2. The CDR3 sequence is 13 residues long. CDR1 and CDR2 from the germline V gene are SGHTA and FQGTGA. The junction had 2 bases not matched to a gene; V was cut back by 10 bases and J by 1 base. CDR3 region: CATGLAGTDTQYF. The CDR3 DNA is TGTGCCACCGGACTAGCGGGCACAGATACGCAGTATTTT.

The chain uses TRBV4-1 and TRBJ2-1, with 7 bases lining up with TRBD2. J gave up 2 bases and V 2 bases, and 3 bases lay outside the gene matches. Germline CDR1 reads MGHRA; CDR2 reads YSYEKL. This CDR3 spans 15 amino acids. DNA for the CDR3: TGCGCCAGCAGCCAACTAGCGGTCGCCTACAATGAGCAGTTCTTC. Its translation is CASSQLAVAYNEQFF.

The V gene is TRBV5-6, the J gene TRBJ2-5; D is ambiguous. Per germline, CDR1 SGHDT and CDR2 YYEEEE. The CDR3 is 15 amino acids. V was pared by 2 bases and J by 4 bases, with 15 bases between. The CDR3 nucleotides are TGTGCCAGCAGCTTCATGACGGCTGGTGGAGAGACCCAGTACTTC. It translates to CASSFMTAGGETQYF. Based on the CDR3 plus reference TRBV5-6 and TRBJ2-5, the full variable domain is DAGVTQSPTHLIKTRGQQVTLRCSPKSGHDTVSWYQQALGQGPQFIFQYYEEEERQRGNFPDRFSGHQFPNYSSELNVNALLLGDSALYLCASSFMTAGGETQYFGPGTRLLVL.